A single sample gave rise to the 11 T cell receptor beta chains below, sequenced in a study of breast tumors, draining lymph nodes, adjacent tissues. TCRdb called the multiplex PCR reads again in MiXCR, with one record for every CDR3 protein. This sample carries tens of thousands of distinct CDR3 sequences, around 60% of them seen once, and the ten largest clones take 15% to 20%. The sequencing sample was made of breast tumor tissue. The source is a female donor with breast cancer. Some clones in this sample may be carry-over from other donors' samples.

This clonotype showed up just a few times. The rearrangement uses TRBV7-2 and TRBJ2-7; the D is unclear. V was cut by 5 bases and J by 4 bases, with 12 bases left in between. The CDR3 has 13 amino acids. Germline-derived CDR1 and CDR2 are SGHTA and FQGNSA. For the CDR3, the DNA is TGTGCCAGCAGCCGGCCCCCCACATACGAGCAGTACTTC. This gives the protein CASSRPPTYEQYF. The full variable domain, in which reference TRBV7-2 and TRBJ2-7 provide the parts outside the CDR3, is GAGVSQSPSNKVTEKGKDVELRCDPISGHTALYWYRQSLGQGLEFLIYFQGNSAPDKSGLPSDRFSAERTGGSVSTLTIQRTQQEDSAVYLCASSRPPTYEQYFGPGTRLTVT.

The sample holds many counts of this clonotype. The chain joins TRBV11-3 to TRBJ2-7; 7 bases are a match to TRBD2. The CDR3 totals 19 residues. The germline V gene encodes CDR1 SGHNT and CDR2 YENEEA. V was pared by 2 bases and J by 1 base, with 17 bases of the junction left unmatched. The CDR3 DNA reads TGTGCCAGCAGCTTAATTCAGGTGGTGCAGCGGGACCAATCCTACGAGCAGTACTTC. Translated, it gives CASSLIQVVQRDQSYEQYF.

V is TRBV20-1 and J is TRBJ2-1, with TRBD2 matching 13 bases. Germline CDR1 and CDR2: DFQATT and SNEGSKA (reference sequence). There are 15 residues in the CDR3. V lost 3 bases to trimming and J lost 5 bases; unmatched junction nucleotides: 4. Here the CDR3 reads CSARTSGRSDNEQFF. In DNA, the CDR3 is TGCAGTGCTAGGACTAGCGGGAGGTCCGACAATGAGCAGTTCTTC.

The rearrangement links TRBV29-1 to TRBJ2-1; TRBD2 aligns across 10 bases. The CDR3 contains 14 residues. The germline V gene encodes CDR1 SQVTM and CDR2 ANQGSEA. V trimming: 8 bases; J trimming: 0 bases; junction bases outside the gene matches: 4. CDR3 loop: CSSSGGYSYNEQFF. Here the CDR3 DNA reads TGCAGCTCTAGCGGGGGATACTCCTACAATGAGCAGTTCTTC.

This clonotype was seen ten or more times. The chain joins TRBV20-1 to TRBJ1-5; the match to TRBD1 covers 7 bases. The CDR3 loop spans 14 amino acids. The germline CDR1 and CDR2 sequences are DFQATT and SNEGSKA (reference sequence). The J segment lost 7 bases and the V segment lost 4 bases, leaving 10 bases of the junction unmatched. CDR3 in amino acids: CSAKDNRGGQPQHF. CDR3 DNA: TGCAGTGCTAAGGACAACAGGGGTGGACAGCCCCAGCATTTT.

There are many counts of this clonotype. This chain uses TRBV3-1 with TRBJ2-1; tentatively, D is TRBD1 (5 bases). Deletions cut 8 bases from V and 8 bases from J, with 13 bases between. The germline V gene encodes CDR1 LGHDT and CDR2 YNNKEL (reference sequence). The CDR3 is 12 amino acids. The CDR3 reads CASRGPGHEQFF. CDR3 bases: TGTGCCAGCCGAGGCCCAGGGCATGAGCAGTTCTTC.

This clonotype was counted at least ten times. The chain is built from TRBV7-8 and TRBJ2-1, with 10 nucleotides matching TRBD2. CDR3 length equals 17 residues. The germline V gene has CDR1 SGHVS and CDR2 FQNEAQ. The ends lost 3 bases at V and 0 bases at J; junction bases unmatched: 5. The CDR3 is CASSFGSGGSSYNEQFF. DNA for the CDR3: TGTGCCAGCAGCTTTGGTAGCGGGGGGAGCTCCTACAATGAGCAGTTCTTC.

This clonotype was detected ten times or more. The V and J genes are TRBV2 and TRBJ1-2; tentatively, D is TRBD1 (6 bases). With 4 bases removed from V and 2 bases from J, the gap between germline ends came to 14 bases. This CDR3 has 15 amino acids. Germline-derived CDR1 and CDR2 are SNHLY and FYNNEI. The CDR3 sequence is CASSGGGRGNYGYTF. CDR3 bases: TGTGCCAGCAGTGGGGGGGGAAGGGGGAACTATGGCTACACCTTC.

The rearrangement links TRBV24-1 to TRBJ2-5; weak D call: TRBD1 (6 bases). In germline, CDR1 is KGHDR, CDR2 SFDVKD. This CDR3 has 15 residues. V lost 6 bases and J 1 base, leaving 14 bases between the germline ends. This CDR3 reads CATSWGEGGQETQYF. The DNA for the CDR3 is TGTGCCACCAGTTGGGGAGAAGGGGGCCAAGAGACCCAGTACTTC.

V usage is TRBV11-3 and J usage is TRBJ1-1; 10 bases fit TRBD1. The CDR3 loop spans 16 amino acids. V trimming: 5 bases; J trimming: 2 bases; junction bases outside the gene matches: 8. CDR1 is SGHNT and CDR2 is YENEEA in the germline V gene. CDR3 DNA sequence: TGTGCCAGCAGCCTCGGACAGGGGGACATCAACACTGAAGCTTTCTTT. This encodes CASSLGQGDINTEAFF. Variable domain in full (rest from reference TRBV11-3 and TRBJ1-1): EAGVVQSPRYKIIEKKQPVAFWCNPISGHNTLYWYLQNLGQGPELLIRYENEEAVDDSQLPKDRFSAERLKGVDSTLKIQPAELGDSAVYLCASSLGQGDINTEAFFGQGTRLTVV.

The chain carries TRBV7-2 and TRBJ1-2, with D possibly matching TRBD1 (6 bases). This CDR3 contains 17 residues. Trimming removed 5 bases from V and 3 bases from J, with 22 bases in between. The germline gives CDR1 SGHTA, CDR2 FQGNSA. As DNA, the CDR3 is TGTGCCAGCAGCCCAACGGCAGGGGTGTCATGGGACTATGGCTACACCTTC. Residues: CASSPTAGVSWDYGYTF.